This passage covers 32 T cell receptor beta chains from one sample sequenced in a study of shared clonotypes between healthy human individuals. The table came from immunoSEQ multiplex PCR; TCRdb's copy has only in-frame clones and leaves some out. In the table there are 2 million to 2.5 million clones, approximately 95% of which are singletons. The specimen was naive CD4+ T cells sorted from blood. Subset reported: CD45RA+ positively selected. The receptors shown here come from a man between 18 and 29 years old in good health.

The chain recombines TRBV28 with TRBJ1-5, with 9 bases matching TRBD1. Germline V lookup: CDR1 MDHEN, CDR2 SYDVKM. This CDR3 contains 15 residues. V gave up 6 bases and J gave up 4 bases; unmatched junction bases: 7. The CDR3 nucleotides are TGTGCCAGCAGGAAACAGGGGGCAGGAAATCAGCCCCAGCATTTT. It translates to CASRKQGAGNQPQHF. Complete variable domain (other parts from reference TRBV28 and TRBJ1-5): DVKVTQSSRYLVKRTGEKVFLECVQDMDHENMFWYRQDPGLGLRLIYFSYDVKMKEKGDIPEGYSVSREKKERFSLILESASTNQTSMYLCASRKQGAGNQPQHFGDGTRLSIL.

This chain joins TRBV30 and TRBJ1-2; maybe TRBD1 (6 bases). Trimming pared 0 bases from V and 6 bases from J, leaving 11 bases between. The CDR3 runs to 13 residues. CDR1 is GTSNPN, CDR2 SVGIG, per germline (reference sequence). DNA for the CDR3: TGTGCCTGGAGTGTCAGGGGCGATCATGGCTACACCTTC. As protein: CAWSVRGDHGYTF.

This sequence joins TRBV5-1 and TRBJ1-6; D is ambiguous. The germline V and J ends were trimmed by 4 bases and 10 bases, with 15 bases remaining between them. From germline, CDR1 is SGHRS and CDR2 YFSETQ. The length of the CDR3 is 14 residues. The CDR3 DNA is TGCGCCAGCAGCCTTACAGAGCTCAGCTCACCCCTCCACTTT. It yields the protein CASSLTELSSPLHF.

Turning to this clone: The junction shows a germline mismatch at one end, possibly a read error. The DNA for the CDR3 is TGTGCCAGCAGTTTGGTCGACAGACCCTGGGGAGGGGAAGGCTACACCTTC. It encodes CASSLVDRPWGGEGYTF. The chain joins TRBV5-6 to TRBJ1-2; weak D call: TRBD1 (5 bases). This CDR3 has 17 amino acids. Germline V gene sequence: CDR1 SGHDT, CDR2 YYEEEE.

The chain has TRBV10-1 and TRBJ2-3, with 8 bases aligning to TRBD2. The CDR3 extends over 18 amino acids. Germline values: CDR1 WNHNN, CDR2 SYGVQD (reference sequence). V lost 7 bases, J lost 6 bases, and 21 bases stayed unmatched. CDR3 amino acids: CASNLCLGSGEAGDTQYF. In DNA form, the CDR3 reads TGCGCCAGCAACCTATGTTTAGGTAGCGGGGAGGCCGGGGATACGCAGTATTTT.

The V and J genes are TRBV5-6 and TRBJ2-5; D gene uncertain. CDR3 length: 14 residues. Germline-derived CDR1 and CDR2 are SGHDT and YYEEEE. V was clipped by 0 bases and J by 5 bases, with 11 bases between them. The CDR3 loop is CASSLGYGSETQYF. CDR3 nucleotides: TGTGCCAGCAGCTTGGGGTATGGTTCTGAGACCCAGTACTTC.

V and J are TRBV29-1 and TRBJ2-2; D is tentatively TRBD1 or TRBD2 (5 bases each). Germline V gene sequence: CDR1 SQVTM, CDR2 ANQGSEA. The CDR3 covers 14 residues. Trimming took 7 bases from V and 3 from J, leaving 15 bases between them. CDR3 loop: CSATRGTDTGELFF. CDR3 sequence (DNA): TGCAGCGCTACGCGAGGGACCGACACCGGGGAGCTGTTTTTT.

The chain has TRBV6-6 and TRBJ2-3; D uncertain. With 5 bases removed from V and 0 bases from J, the gap between germline ends came to 15 bases. This CDR3 region has 16 residues. Germline V CDR1 and CDR2: MNHNY, SVGAGI (reference sequence). The CDR3 loop is CASSPPVPTSTDTQYF. The CDR3 DNA follows: TGTGCCAGCAGTCCACCTGTCCCTACTAGCACAGATACGCAGTATTTT.

This clone has only one observation. V is TRBV28 and J is TRBJ2-7, with a tentative D call TRBD1 (6 bases). Germline V gene sequence: CDR1 MDHEN, CDR2 SYDVKM. V lost 9 bases and J 4 bases, leaving 13 bases between the germline ends. The CDR3 is 12 residues long. The DNA for the CDR3 is TGTGCCAGTAAGGACAGATTGTACGAGCAGTACTTC. Translation gives CASKDRLYEQYF.

This chain connects TRBV25-1 to TRBJ2-5, with 8 positions matching TRBD2. V shed 5 bases, J shed 4 bases, and the junction held 15 bases outside the gene matches. CDR3 length: 17 amino acids. The V gene's germline CDR1 is MGHDK and CDR2 SYGVNS. The CDR3 reads CASSTPRGGRRVETQYF. Here the CDR3 DNA reads TGTGCCAGCAGTACTCCCCGGGGGGGGCGCAGAGTAGAGACCCAGTACTTC. Supplemented by reference TRBV25-1 and TRBJ2-5, the full variable domain reads EADIYQTPRYLVIGTGKKITLECSQTMGHDKMYWYQQDPGMELHLIHYSYGVNSTEKGDLSSESTVSRIRTEHFPLTLESARPSHTSQYLCASSTPRGGRRVETQYFGPGTRLLVL.

The chain couples TRBV30 to TRBJ2-1; D might be TRBD1 or TRBD2, each matching 5 bases. Germline V CDR1 and CDR2: GTSNPN, SVGIG (reference sequence). V lost 5 bases and J lost 7, with 9 bases in between. The CDR3 totals 11 residues. The CDR3 sequence is CAWGDLNEQFF. CDR3 bases: TGTGCCTGGGGGGACCTTAATGAGCAGTTCTTC.

V and J are TRBV6-6 and TRBJ2-7; D not certain. There are 13 residues in the CDR3. V lost 2 bases, J lost 3 bases, and 8 bases lay in between. Germline CDR1 is MNHNY and CDR2 is SVGAGI (reference sequence). DNA for the CDR3: TGTGCCAGCAGTTACGAACTTGACTACGAGCAGTACTTC. Protein sequence: CASSYELDYEQYF.

V and J are TRBV11-2 and TRBJ1-1, with 9 bases aligning to TRBD1. J gave up 0 bases and V 5 bases, and 7 bases lay outside the gene matches. CDR3 length: 16 residues. CDR1 SGHAT and CDR2 FQNNGV come from the germline V gene. The CDR3 DNA reads as TGTGCCAGCAGCGCACGGACAGGGGCCATGAACACTGAAGCTTTCTTT. This codes for CASSARTGAMNTEAFF.

This clone was counted once. The chain uses TRBV28 and TRBJ1-2; TRBD1 aligns across 8 bases. Germline V gives CDR1 MDHEN, CDR2 SYDVKM. This CDR3 has 17 amino acids. Unmatched junction bases numbered 16, after V lost 2 bases and J lost 8 bases. CDR3 loop: CASSLTTGTGNFWGYTF. The DNA for the CDR3 is TGTGCCAGCAGTTTAACTACCGGGACAGGAAATTTTTGGGGCTACACCTTC.

This chain connects TRBV6-1 to TRBJ2-5, with a weak D call TRBD1 (6 bases). Trimming stripped 3 bases from V and 5 bases from J, with 13 bases between. CDR1 is MNHNS, CDR2 SASEGT, per germline. The CDR3 consists of 14 residues. CDR3 nucleotide sequence: TGTGCCAGCAGTGACAGGGGCCCTCGGGAGACCCAGTACTTC. This gives the protein CASSDRGPRETQYF.

The chain joins TRBV2 to TRBJ2-2; 7 positions agree with TRBD1. Germline lookup yields CDR1 SNHLY and CDR2 FYNNEI. With V trimmed by 8 bases and J by 4 bases, 4 bases remained unmatched. This CDR3 is built from 13 residues. The CDR3 sequence: CASEGDSTGELFF. The CDR3, as DNA: TGTGCCAGCGAAGGGGACAGCACCGGGGAGCTGTTTTTT.

Comments on this clone: A read error may explain this, as a much larger clone is one base away. Within the sample, other DNA sequences also encode this same CDR3. The gene calls are TRBV2 and TRBJ2-2; no clear D. In germline, CDR1 is SNHLY, CDR2 FYNNEI. V was cut by 5 bases and J by 2 bases, with 3 bases left in between. The length of the CDR3 is 12 residues. CDR3 in amino acids: CASSLNTGELFF. The CDR3 coding sequence is TGTGCCAGCAGTTTAAACACCGGGGAGCTGTTTTTT.

The genes are TRBV7-2 and TRBJ1-2; D unclear. Germline V gene data show CDR1 as SGHTA and CDR2 as FQGNSA. This CDR3 region has 15 residues. Trimming pared 2 bases from V and 3 bases from J, leaving 13 bases between. This CDR3 reads CASSLRPFIDYGYTF. In DNA form, the CDR3 reads TGTGCCAGCAGCTTAAGGCCCTTTATAGACTATGGCTACACCTTC.

With regard to this clone: Other nucleotide sequences from this sample produce the same CDR3. In DNA, the CDR3 is TGTGCCAGCAGTTTTAGATGGAACACTGAAGCTTTCTTT. It specifies CASSFRWNTEAFF. The chain links TRBV27 to TRBJ1-1; D remains ambiguous. CDR3 length equals 13 residues. CDR1 and CDR2 (germline): MNHEY, SMNVEV (reference sequence). V was pared by 3 bases and J by 1 base, with 6 bases between.

J is TRBJ1-6 and V is TRBV5-6; 10 nucleotides align to TRBD1. Germline-derived CDR1 and CDR2 are SGHDT and YYEEEE. The CDR3 extends over 16 amino acids. With V trimmed by 4 bases and J by 6 bases, 7 bases remained unmatched. This CDR3 is CASSPGQGHSNSPLHF. The CDR3, as DNA: TGTGCCAGCAGCCCGGGACAGGGGCACTCTAATTCACCCCTCCACTTT. The full variable domain, its missing parts supplied by reference TRBV5-6 and TRBJ1-6, is DAGVTQSPTHLIKTRGQQVTLRCSPKSGHDTVSWYQQALGQGPQFIFQYYEEEERQRGNFPDRFSGHQFPNYSSELNVNALLLGDSALYLCASSPGQGHSNSPLHFGNGTRLTVT.

This sequence joins TRBV11-1 and TRBJ2-1, with D tentatively TRBD2 (6 bases). The CDR3 consists of 15 residues. Germline-derived CDR1 and CDR2 are SGHAT and FQDESV (reference sequence). Trimming took 5 bases from V and 5 from J, leaving 16 bases between them. The CDR3 is CASSPRWGGNNEQFF. The CDR3 region has the DNA TGTGCCAGCAGCCCTCGCTGGGGCGGGAACAATGAGCAGTTCTTC.

The chain has TRBV10-2 and TRBJ1-1, with D hard to call. V was cut by 3 bases and J by 3 bases, with 11 bases left in between. Germline CDR1 reads WSHSY; CDR2 reads SAAADI. The CDR3 loop spans 14 amino acids. The CDR3 DNA reads TGCGCCAGCAGTGAAGTCGTACAGCACACTGAAGCTTTCTTT. This translates into CASSEVVQHTEAFF.

The chain joins TRBV2 to TRBJ2-3; the D gene is possibly TRBD2 (5 bases). V lost 4 bases to trimming and J lost 0 bases, with 11 bases between them. The CDR3 has 15 residues. Per germline, CDR1 SNHLY and CDR2 FYNNEI. CDR3 in DNA: TGTGCCAGCAGTGTAGGACTCTTTAGCACAGATACGCAGTATTTT. The encoded protein is CASSVGLFSTDTQYF.

The CDR3 here is CASNRMEAFF. DNA for the CDR3: TGTGCCAGCAACAGAATGGAAGCTTTCTTT. J is TRBJ1-1 and V is TRBV2; D ambiguous. Trimming took 7 bases from V and 8 from J, leaving 8 bases between them. This CDR3 is 10 amino acids long. Germline V gene sequence: CDR1 SNHLY, CDR2 FYNNEI.

The V gene is TRBV7-3, the J gene TRBJ1-6, with 8 bases aligning to TRBD1. There are 15 residues in the CDR3. Losses at the gene ends were 2 bases for V and 7 bases for J; bases not matched to a gene: 4. Per the germline V gene, CDR1 is SGHTA and CDR2 is FQGTGA. CDR3 nucleotide sequence: TGTGCCAGCAGCTTACAGGGGGCATCGAATTCACCCCTCCACTTT. It yields the protein CASSLQGASNSPLHF.

The CDR3 here is CASSGILIGQLNEKLFF. The DNA for the CDR3 is TGTGCCAGCAGTGGAATCTTAATCGGACAACTTAATGAAAAACTGTTTTTT. The chain uses TRBV6-1 and TRBJ1-4, with D perhaps TRBD1 (5 bases). The CDR3 is made up of 17 amino acids. Germline values: CDR1 MNHNS, CDR2 SASEGT. Between the trimmed V and J ends, which lost 4 bases and 4 bases, there was a span of 19 bases.

The gene calls are TRBV30 and TRBJ2-5; 9 positions agree with TRBD1. The germline V gene encodes CDR1 GTSNPN and CDR2 SVGIG (reference sequence). V trimming: 1 base; J trimming: 2 bases; junction bases outside the gene matches: 5. This CDR3 region has 15 residues. This CDR3 reads CAWSAGQGIQETQYF. CDR3 coding DNA: TGTGCCTGGAGTGCCGGACAGGGGATTCAAGAGACCCAGTACTTC.

The chain joins TRBV10-3 to TRBJ2-5, with 7 nucleotides matching TRBD1. The CDR3 length is 14 residues. V trimming: 6 bases; J trimming: 1 base; junction bases outside the gene matches: 5. Per germline, CDR1 ENHRY and CDR2 SYGVKD. CDR3 protein: CAIREGTAQETQYF. The CDR3 DNA is TGTGCCATCAGAGAAGGGACAGCCCAAGAGACCCAGTACTTC.

V is TRBV5-1 and J is TRBJ1-3; TRBD1 matches 7 bases. The CDR3 has 16 amino acids. Trimming took 0 bases from V and 3 from J; bases not matched to a gene: 6. The V gene's germline CDR1 is SGHRS and CDR2 YFSETQ. The CDR3 region has the DNA TGCGCCAGCAGCTTGGCCGAGGGGGCTAGTGGAAACACCATATATTTT. Its protein product is CASSLAEGASGNTIYF.

About this clone: Distinct nucleotide sequences in the sample also encode this CDR3. The chain carries TRBV2 and TRBJ1-4; no firm D call. The CDR3 consists of 14 residues. V was shortened by 1 base and J by 4 bases, with 7 bases between the two germline ends. CDR1 is SNHLY, CDR2 FYNNEI, per germline. In nucleotides, the CDR3 is TGTGCCAGCAGTGAAGGTCAGATTAATGAAAAACTGTTTTTT. It encodes CASSEGQINEKLFF.

The V and J genes are TRBV5-1 and TRBJ1-1, with D unclear. The CDR3 runs to 15 residues. V dropped 4 bases and J dropped 0 bases, with 13 bases sitting between them. Germline assignment: CDR1 SGHRS and CDR2 YFSETQ. CDR3 in DNA: TGCGCCAGCAGCCCGCGGACGGATATGAACACTGAAGCTTTCTTT. Amino acids: CASSPRTDMNTEAFF.

This chain joins TRBV16 and TRBJ2-1; 16 nucleotides line up with TRBD2. Trimming at V came to 3 bases and at J to 8 bases, leaving 1 base not matched to a gene. The germline CDR1 and CDR2 sequences are KGHSY and FQNENV. CDR3 length: 15 residues. CDR3 in amino acids: CASSHGTSGGDEQFF. CDR3 DNA: TGTGCCAGCAGCCATGGGACTAGCGGGGGGGATGAGCAGTTCTTC. The full variable domain, its missing parts supplied by reference TRBV16 and TRBJ2-1, is GEEVAQTPKHLVRGEGQKAKLYCAPIKGHSYVFWYQQVLKNEFKFLISFQNENVFDETGMPKERFSAKCLPNSPCSLEIQATKLEDSAVYFCASSHGTSGGDEQFFGPGTRLTVL.